A single sample is the source of the 26 T cell receptor beta chains below, sequenced in a study of cytomegalovirus exposure and HLA in healthy donors. Use of 60 Vbeta and 13 Jbeta primers characterized the PCR. Assay: immunoSEQ multiplex PCR; the TCRdb copy retains only in-frame clones and omits some. The data contain 150,000 to 200,000 clones, 65% to 70% of them singletons. Material: PBMCs. Every receptor here comes from a young man in good health and CMV-seropositive.

The gene calls are TRBV15 and TRBJ2-1; D might be TRBD1 (5 bases). CDR1 is LNHNV, CDR2 YYDKDF, per germline (reference sequence). This CDR3 spans 15 amino acids. Trimming took 0 bases from V and 2 from J, leaving 8 bases between them. The DNA for the CDR3 is TGTGCCACCAGCAGAGAGGGGCTAGCCTACAATGAGCAGTTCTTC. It is translated as CATSREGLAYNEQFF.

The chain recombines TRBV7-6 with TRBJ1-5; a weak D match, TRBD1 (6 bases). With 5 bases removed from V and 7 bases from J, the gap between germline ends came to 18 bases. CDR1 and CDR2 from the germline V gene are SGHVS and FNYEAQ. The CDR3 extends over 15 amino acids. CDR3 DNA sequence: TGTGCCAGCAGCAAACAGGGAAATGCACTACAGCCCCAGCATTTT. Its translation is CASSKQGNALQPQHF.

The sample holds a few counts of this clone. The gene calls are TRBV5-6 and TRBJ1-1, with D uncertain. Germline V gives CDR1 SGHDT, CDR2 YYEEEE. The CDR3 has 18 residues. V lost 1 base and J lost 1, with 20 bases in between. The CDR3 here is CASSLPRTAKAGNTEAFF. The DNA of the CDR3 is TGTGCCAGCAGCTTGCCCCGGACGGCTAAGGCGGGGAACACTGAAGCTTTCTTT.

The rearrangement joins TRBV23-1 to TRBJ1-5; 7 bases align to TRBD1. TRBV23-1 counts as an open reading frame of uncertain function. This CDR3 has 14 amino acids. J was trimmed by 5 bases and V by 3 bases; bases with no gene match: 4. CDR3 in amino acids: CASSQTGLDQPQHF. The CDR3 coding sequence is TGCGCCAGCAGTCAGACAGGGTTGGATCAGCCCCAGCATTTT.

The chain combines TRBV5-6 with TRBJ1-1; possible D gene TRBD1, 5 bases. The V end lost 4 bases, the J end lost 7 bases, and 20 bases lay between the germline ends. Germline assignment: CDR1 SGHDT and CDR2 YYEEEE. The CDR3 runs to 15 residues. CDR3 sequence reads: CASSPAVGGSSEAFF. The DNA of the CDR3 is TGTGCCAGCAGCCCGGCGGTCGGGGGGAGTAGTGAAGCTTTCTTT. Supplemented by reference TRBV5-6 and TRBJ1-1, the full variable domain reads DAGVTQSPTHLIKTRGQQVTLRCSPKSGHDTVSWYQQALGQGPQFIFQYYEEEERQRGNFPDRFSGHQFPNYSSELNVNALLLGDSALYLCASSPAVGGSSEAFFGQGTRLTVV.

This chain uses TRBV7-2 with TRBJ1-1, with 8 bases that match TRBD1. The ends lost 5 bases at V and 5 bases at J; junction bases unmatched: 7. Per the germline V gene, CDR1 is SGHTA and CDR2 is FQGNSA. This CDR3 has 14 residues. CDR3 DNA sequence: TGTGCCAGCAGCCCATCGGACAGGGAAACTGAAGCTTTCTTT. Its protein product is CASSPSDRETEAFF.

The rearrangement joins TRBV29-1 to TRBJ1-3; unclear D gene. Germline V gene data show CDR1 as SQVTM and CDR2 as ANQGSEA. The CDR3 covers 15 residues. With 2 bases removed from V and 1 base from J, the gap between germline ends came to 12 bases. The CDR3 bases are TGCAGCGTTGAATTGGCGGCCATGTCTGGAAACACCATATATTTT. This gives the protein CSVELAAMSGNTIYF.

Comments on this clone: Other DNA sequences in this sample translate to the same CDR3. V and J are TRBV12-5 and TRBJ1-1; no definite D call. The germline V and J ends were trimmed by 3 bases and 5 bases, with 7 bases remaining between them. The germline V gene has CDR1 LGHNT and CDR2 FRNRAP. The CDR3 consists of 12 residues. CDR3 residues: CASGLSGTEAFF. In nucleotides, the CDR3 is TGTGCTAGTGGTTTATCGGGGACTGAAGCTTTCTTT.

The chain combines TRBV11-3 with TRBJ2-1, with 10 bases matching TRBD2. This CDR3 spans 14 amino acids. In germline, CDR1 is SGHNT, CDR2 YENEEA. Trimming removed 5 bases from V and 5 bases from J; junction bases left unmatched: 3. The CDR3 region has the DNA TGTGCCAGCAGCCTGGGACTAGCGAACAATGAGCAGTTCTTC. This codes for CASSLGLANNEQFF.

The chain joins TRBV9 to TRBJ1-1; 7 bases are a match to TRBD1. Germline CDR1 and CDR2: SGDLS and YYNGEE. Trimming removed 4 bases from V and 1 base from J; junction bases left unmatched: 10. The CDR3 is 16 amino acids. This CDR3 reads CASSSPVRGQNTEAFF. CDR3 in DNA: TGTGCCAGCAGCTCACCCGTGAGGGGGCAGAACACTGAAGCTTTCTTT.

This clone was seen once. Other DNA sequences within the sample encode an identical CDR3. The chain has TRBV5-1 and TRBJ2-7; maybe TRBD1 (5 bases). CDR1 is SGHRS, CDR2 YFSETQ, per germline. Trimming cost V 4 bases and J 0 bases, with 8 bases left between them. The CDR3 length is 13 residues. This CDR3 reads CASSPQGSYEQYF. In DNA form, the CDR3 reads TGCGCCAGCAGCCCTCAGGGCTCCTACGAGCAGTACTTC. Drawing the rest from reference TRBV5-1 and TRBJ2-7, the complete variable domain is KAGVTQTPRYLIKTRGQQVTLSCSPISGHRSVSWYQQTPGQGLQFLFEYFSETQRNKGNFPGRFSGRQFSNSRSEMNVSTLELGDSALYLCASSPQGSYEQYFGPGTRLTVT.

The V and J genes are TRBV7-8 and TRBJ1-5; no firm D call. Germline V CDR1 and CDR2: SGHVS, FQNEAQ. V dropped 1 base and J dropped 8 bases, with 6 bases sitting between them. The CDR3 covers 12 residues. Written as DNA, the CDR3 is TGTGCCAGCAGCTTAGGCCCAGAGCCCCAGCATTTT. It codes for CASSLGPEPQHF.

The rearrangement uses TRBV9 and TRBJ2-3, with D perhaps TRBD2 (6 bases). Germline V gene data show CDR1 as SGDLS and CDR2 as YYNGEE. This CDR3 is built from 19 residues. V shed 2 bases and J shed 5 bases, with 27 bases lying between them. The CDR3: CASSVLPGGDGSVGDTQYF. The CDR3, as DNA: TGTGCCAGCAGCGTCCTCCCGGGCGGGGATGGAAGTGTAGGAGATACGCAGTATTTT. Looking up the rest from reference TRBV9 and TRBJ2-3 gives the full variable domain: DSGVTQTPKHLITATGQRVTLRCSPRSGDLSVYWYQQSLDQGLQFLIQYYNGEERAKGNILERFSAQQFPDLHSELNLSSLELGDSALYFCASSVLPGGDGSVGDTQYFGPGTRLTVL.

The chain is built from TRBV5-4 and TRBJ2-3, with 8 bases matching TRBD2. Germline V gives CDR1 SGHNT, CDR2 YYREEE (reference sequence). V shed 8 bases, J shed 4 bases, and the junction held 3 bases outside the gene matches. This CDR3 comprises 12 residues. CDR3 region: CASGLAADTQYF. Here the CDR3 DNA reads TGTGCCAGTGGACTAGCCGCAGATACGCAGTATTTT. Full variable domain (missing parts from reference TRBV5-4 and TRBJ2-3): ETGVTQSPTHLIKTRGQQVTLRCSSQSGHNTVSWYQQALGQGPQFIFQYYREEENGRGNFPPRFSGLQFPNYSSELNVNALELDDSALYLCASGLAADTQYFGPGTRLTVL.

The rearrangement links TRBV5-4 to TRBJ2-7; the D is unclear. This CDR3 is 15 amino acids long. Trimming took 0 bases from V and 1 from J, leaving 11 bases between them. Germline CDR1 is SGHNT and CDR2 is YYREEE (reference sequence). CDR3 sequence (DNA): TGTGCCAGCAGCTTGGGAAGAGACATTTCCTACGAGCAGTACTTC. As protein: CASSLGRDISYEQYF.

The V and J genes are TRBV27 and TRBJ1-1; 8 bases are a match to TRBD1. The CDR3 spans 13 residues. J lost 10 bases, V lost 6 bases, and 10 bases had no gene match. Germline assignment: CDR1 MNHEY and CDR2 SMNVEV (reference sequence). The CDR3 sequence: CASRTDRGLRAFF. CDR3 bases: TGTGCCAGCAGGACTGACAGGGGCCTCAGAGCTTTCTTT.

The chain joins TRBV28 to TRBJ1-1; D is unresolved. The CDR3 is made up of 15 amino acids. CDR1 is MDHEN and CDR2 is SYDVKM in the germline V gene. V was pared by 6 bases and J by 0 bases, with 14 bases between. The CDR3 nucleotides are TGTGCCAGCAGGCGCACCAACGCATTGAACACTGAAGCTTTCTTT. Its translation: CASRRTNALNTEAFF.

The chain has TRBV5-5 and TRBJ2-3, with D hard to call. With 2 bases removed from V and 4 bases from J, the gap between germline ends came to 8 bases. The V gene's germline CDR1 is SGHKS and CDR2 YYEKEE (reference sequence). This CDR3 has 13 amino acids. CDR3 coding DNA: TGTGCCAGCAGCTTTTTCACTTCAGATACGCAGTATTTT. Its translation: CASSFFTSDTQYF.

The chain recombines TRBV5-1 with TRBJ2-1; 9 bases align to TRBD2. The CDR3 totals 14 residues. V dropped 5 bases and J dropped 12; count of bases not matched to a gene: 12. CDR1 and CDR2 from the germline V gene are SGHRS and YFSETQ. Here the CDR3 reads CASRAAGLAGGQFF. Here the CDR3 DNA reads TGCGCCAGCAGGGCTGCGGGACTAGCCGGAGGGCAGTTCTTC.

The V gene is TRBV10-3, the J gene TRBJ2-3; 9 bases match TRBD2. This CDR3 is built from 15 residues. Germline V lookup: CDR1 ENHRY, CDR2 SYGVKD. The V gene end was trimmed by 7 bases and the J gene end by 2 bases; junction bases not matched to a gene: 7. CDR3 region: CAITKTSGPTDTQYF. CDR3 nucleotides: TGTGCCATCACCAAGACTAGCGGCCCCACAGATACGCAGTATTTT.

The chain links TRBV13 to TRBJ2-2; TRBD1 agrees at 7 bases. Unmatched junction bases numbered 11, after V lost 5 bases and J lost 5 bases. This CDR3 has 16 residues. Germline CDR1 and CDR2: PRHDT and FYEKMQ (reference sequence). The CDR3: CASSTRQGRWTGELFF. The CDR3 bases are TGTGCCAGCAGCACCCGACAGGGACGTTGGACCGGGGAGCTGTTTTTT. The entire variable domain, with the rest obtained from reference TRBV13 and TRBJ2-2, is as follows: AAGVIQSPRHLIKEKRETATLKCYPIPRHDTVYWYQQGPGQDPQFLISFYEKMQSDKGSIPDRFSAQQFSDYHSELNMSSLELGDSALYFCASSTRQGRWTGELFFGEGSRLTVL.

This clone came up a few times. The genes are TRBV7-6 and TRBJ2-6, with D tentatively TRBD1 (5 bases). The V and J ends lost 2 bases and 3 bases respectively, with 20 bases between them. The germline CDR1 and CDR2 sequences are SGHVS and FNYEAQ. The CDR3 loop spans 19 amino acids. Here the CDR3 DNA reads TGTGCCAGCAGCTTACTGGCAGGGTCGGTGCTGGGTGGGGCCAACGTCCTGACTTTC. This codes for CASSLLAGSVLGGANVLTF.

This rearrangement joins TRBV5-1 to TRBJ2-2; the match to TRBD1 covers 9 bases. With V trimmed by 4 bases and J by 6 bases, 7 bases remained unmatched. The CDR3 covers 15 residues. In germline, CDR1 is SGHRS, CDR2 YFSETQ. The chain's CDR3 is CASSPGQGFSGELFF. DNA of the CDR3: TGCGCCAGCAGCCCGGGACAGGGTTTTTCCGGGGAGCTGTTTTTT.

The chain couples TRBV11-2 to TRBJ1-1; the D is unclear. The germline gives CDR1 SGHAT, CDR2 FQNNGV. The CDR3 has 15 amino acids. Trimming left V 0 bases short and J 1 base short, with 9 bases between. CDR3 sequence (DNA): TGTGCCAGCAGCTTAGAGGGCAGGCCGAACACTGAAGCTTTCTTT. This encodes CASSLEGRPNTEAFF.

The table lists this clone with a few counts. The V gene is TRBV5-1, the J gene TRBJ2-1; 7 bases match TRBD1. CDR1 is SGHRS and CDR2 is YFSETQ in the germline V gene. The V segment lost 6 bases and the J segment 0 bases; nucleotides outside the gene matches: 6. This CDR3 contains 15 residues. CDR3 sequence reads: CASIDREDSYNEQFF. CDR3 coding DNA: TGCGCCAGCATCGACAGGGAAGACTCCTACAATGAGCAGTTCTTC.

The chain couples TRBV7-2 to TRBJ2-3; D is possibly TRBD2 (6 bases). The CDR3 has 14 residues. The V gene's germline CDR1 is SGHTA and CDR2 FQGNSA. V was trimmed by 0 bases and J by 4 bases, leaving 8 bases between them. The CDR3 region has the DNA TGTGCCAGCAGCTTAGCGCGGGGCTCAGATACGCAGTATTTT. It specifies CASSLARGSDTQYF.